This T cell receptor (beta chain) was recorded in a study of cytomegalovirus exposure and HLA in healthy donors. The 120-subject validation cohort, separate from the roughly 700-subject first cohort, included the donors. As for this clone: Its antigen remains unknown.

Only in-frame clones appear in the TCRdb table, and some are missing; sequencing was by immunoSEQ multiplex PCR. This table has roughly 150,000 clones, about 82% appearing once. Notes on the study in general: Some TCR beta chains (roughly 160 of them) were listed as cytomegalovirus-associated. Most observed TCR sequences were rare, whereas some public TCRs were detected in many donors.

The material sequenced was PBMCs. This sequence originates from a man aged 30 to 45 in good health and CMV-seropositive.

The chain's CDR3 is CASSRETGLFSGNTIYF. CDR3 DNA: TGTGCCAGCAGCCGCGAGACAGGTCTTTTCTCTGGAAACACCATATATTTT. J is TRBJ1-3 and V is TRBV4-2, with a weak D call TRBD1 (6 bases). CDR1 LGHNA and CDR2 YNFKEQ come from the germline V gene. The CDR3 is 17 amino acids. The germline V and J ends were trimmed by 4 bases and 0 bases, with 16 bases remaining between them.